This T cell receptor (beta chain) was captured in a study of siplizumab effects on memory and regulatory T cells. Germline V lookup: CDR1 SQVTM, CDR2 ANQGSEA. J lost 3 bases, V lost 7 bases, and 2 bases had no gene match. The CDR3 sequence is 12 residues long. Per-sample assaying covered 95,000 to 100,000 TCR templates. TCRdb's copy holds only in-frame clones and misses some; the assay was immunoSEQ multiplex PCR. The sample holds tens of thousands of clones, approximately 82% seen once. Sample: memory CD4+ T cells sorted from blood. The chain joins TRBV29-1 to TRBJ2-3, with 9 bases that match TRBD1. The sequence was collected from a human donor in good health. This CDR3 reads CSAQGATDTQYF. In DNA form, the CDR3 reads TGCAGCGCACAGGGGGCAACAGATACGCAGTATTTT.